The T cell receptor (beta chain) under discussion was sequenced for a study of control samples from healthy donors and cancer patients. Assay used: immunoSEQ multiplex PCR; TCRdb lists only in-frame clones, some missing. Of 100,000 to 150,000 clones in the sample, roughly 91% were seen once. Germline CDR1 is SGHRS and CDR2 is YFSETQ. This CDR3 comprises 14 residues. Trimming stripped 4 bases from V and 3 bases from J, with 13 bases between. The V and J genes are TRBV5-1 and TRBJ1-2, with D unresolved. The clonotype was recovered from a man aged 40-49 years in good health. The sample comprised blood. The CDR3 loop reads CASSQDAAYYGYTF. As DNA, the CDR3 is TGCGCCAGCAGCCAGGACGCGGCATACTATGGCTACACCTTC.